Listed below are T cell receptor beta chains from one sample, sequenced in a study of cytomegalovirus exposure and HLA in healthy donors. Sequenced by immunoSEQ multiplex PCR; TCRdb stores in-frame clones only, minus some. Among around 150,000 clones listed, approximately 80% were seen once. Sample: PBMCs. The receptor set was obtained from a man aged 45 to 65 in good health and CMV-seropositive. The CDR3 runs from the conserved cysteine through the conserved F or W. The order of the fields is J gene, V gene, clone size, D gene, CDR3 DNA, CDR3 protein. A D gene is named only where the DNA matches it firmly. Part of the rows lack a size; the others show once, few, many or a class for expanded clones.

j_call: TRBJ2-1; v_call: TRBV9; clone_size: .; d_call: TRBD2; cdr3_nt: TGTGCCAGCAGCGTAGCCCCGGGACTAGCGGGGACCTACAATGAGCAGTTCTTC; cdr3_aa: CASSVAPGLAGTYNEQFF
j_call: TRBJ1-2; v_call: TRBV30; clone_size: .; d_call: .; cdr3_nt: TGTGCCTGGAGCCCGGGGGAGCTTGGCTACACCTTC; cdr3_aa: CAWSPGELGYTF
j_call: TRBJ1-1; v_call: TRBV27; clone_size: .; d_call: .; cdr3_nt: TGTGCCACCTCGCGGACTGGAGGGAACACTGAAGCTTTCTTT; cdr3_aa: CATSRTGGNTEAFF
j_call: TRBJ2-2; v_call: TRBV5-5; clone_size: .; d_call: .; cdr3_nt: TGTGCCAGCAGCTCACATAACAGGGGGGGGAGCGCCGGGGAGCTGTTTTTT; cdr3_aa: CASSSHNRGGSAGELFF
j_call: TRBJ1-2; v_call: TRBV5-3; clone_size: .; d_call: .; cdr3_nt: TGTGCCAGAAGCATGCTCCCGGGATTTAGCGGCTATGGCTACACCTTC; cdr3_aa: CARSMLPGFSGYGYTF
j_call: TRBJ2-3; v_call: TRBV11-2; clone_size: few; d_call: TRBD2; cdr3_nt: TGTGCCAGCAGCCCGTTAGCGGGAGGGAGAGATACGCAGTATTTT; cdr3_aa: CASSPLAGGRDTQYF
j_call: TRBJ1-1; v_call: TRBV5-5; clone_size: .; d_call: .; cdr3_nt: TGTGCCAGCAGCTTGGGGGCGGGTCTGAACACTGAAGCTTTCTTT; cdr3_aa: CASSLGAGLNTEAFF
j_call: TRBJ1-6; v_call: TRBV6-6; clone_size: few; d_call: .; cdr3_nt: TGTGCCAGCGTCGTATCCCTCAGGAATTCACCCCTCCACTTT; cdr3_aa: CASVVSLRNSPLHF
j_call: TRBJ2-1; v_call: TRBV9; clone_size: .; d_call: TRBD1; cdr3_nt: TGTGCCAGCAGCGTAGTGCAGGGGGTTAATTACAATGAGCAGTTCTTC; cdr3_aa: CASSVVQGVNYNEQFF
j_call: TRBJ2-7; v_call: TRBV6-1; clone_size: .; d_call: .; cdr3_nt: TGTGCCAGCACCTTGGACAGCACCTACGAGCAGTACTTC; cdr3_aa: CASTLDSTYEQYF
j_call: TRBJ2-7; v_call: TRBV7-2; clone_size: .; d_call: .; cdr3_nt: TGTGCCAGCAGCTCGCAGCAGGGGCAAGAGCAGTACTTC; cdr3_aa: CASSSQQGQEQYF
j_call: TRBJ1-6; v_call: TRBV6-1; clone_size: .; d_call: .; cdr3_nt: TGTGCCAGCAGTGAGAACAGGGATTCACCCCTCCACTTT; cdr3_aa: CASSENRDSPLHF
j_call: TRBJ1-5; v_call: TRBV7-2; clone_size: .; d_call: TRBD1; cdr3_nt: TGTGCCAGCAGCTTCTACGACAGGGGATGGGGTCAGCCCCAGCATTTT; cdr3_aa: CASSFYDRGWGQPQHF
j_call: TRBJ2-1; v_call: TRBV10-3; clone_size: once; d_call: .; cdr3_nt: TGTGCCACCAACGGGGAACCCTACAATGAGCAGTTCTTC; cdr3_aa: CATNGEPYNEQFF
j_call: TRBJ1-4; v_call: TRBV29-1; clone_size: .; d_call: TRBD1; cdr3_nt: TGCACCCCCGGGGGGACAGGGGACGAAAAACTGTTTTTT; cdr3_aa: CTPGGTGDEKLFF
j_call: TRBJ1-1; v_call: TRBV19; clone_size: .; d_call: .; cdr3_nt: TGTGCCAGTACTGAGATCCGGGAAGCTTTCTTT; cdr3_aa: CASTEIREAFF
j_call: TRBJ2-5; v_call: TRBV6-5; clone_size: once; d_call: .; cdr3_nt: TGTGCCAGCAGGGGTCGGACAGCCCGGGTGGAGACCCAGTACTTC; cdr3_aa: CASRGRTARVETQYF
j_call: TRBJ1-2; v_call: TRBV5-4; clone_size: .; d_call: .; cdr3_nt: TGTGCCTATTATTTTCGGGGGGGCCCACCCTCAGACTATGGCTACACCTTC; cdr3_aa: CAYYFRGGPPSDYGYTF
j_call: TRBJ2-7; v_call: TRBV15; clone_size: few; d_call: TRBD1; cdr3_nt: TGTGCCACCAGCAGAGATGTGGGACAGGGGTACGAGCAGTACTTC; cdr3_aa: CATSRDVGQGYEQYF
j_call: TRBJ1-4; v_call: TRBV7-9; clone_size: .; d_call: TRBD1; cdr3_nt: TGTGCCAGCAGCTCGGGACAGAAGAATGAAAAACTGTTTTTT; cdr3_aa: CASSSGQKNEKLFF
j_call: TRBJ1-6; v_call: TRBV5-4; clone_size: .; d_call: .; cdr3_nt: TGTGCCTTGCAGGAGGAGAGGAATTCACCCCTCCACTTT; cdr3_aa: CALQEERNSPLHF
j_call: TRBJ2-7; v_call: TRBV29-1; clone_size: .; d_call: TRBD2; cdr3_nt: TGCAGCGTTAACCCCCCGGAGGGAGGGGACGAGCAGTACTTC; cdr3_aa: CSVNPPEGGDEQYF
j_call: TRBJ1-4; v_call: TRBV9; clone_size: .; d_call: .; cdr3_nt: TGTGCCAGCAGCCCGACGTCGGGGTTTTCTAATGAAAAACTGTTTTTT; cdr3_aa: CASSPTSGFSNEKLFF
j_call: TRBJ1-2; v_call: TRBV7-3; clone_size: .; d_call: .; cdr3_nt: TGTGCCAGCAGCTCAGAGCCGGGGTCAGGCGGCTACACCTTC; cdr3_aa: CASSSEPGSGGYTF
j_call: TRBJ2-7; v_call: TRBV27; clone_size: .; d_call: .; cdr3_nt: TGTGCCAGCAGTTTCCTCCGGGACATCATGGGCGAGCAGTACTTC; cdr3_aa: CASSFLRDIMGEQYF
j_call: TRBJ1-5; v_call: TRBV6-6; clone_size: few; d_call: .; cdr3_nt: TGTGCCAGCAGTTACCCGCCGACAATTAGCAATCAGCCCCAGCATTTT; cdr3_aa: CASSYPPTISNQPQHF
j_call: TRBJ1-1; v_call: TRBV4-2; clone_size: .; d_call: TRBD1; cdr3_nt: TGTGCCAGCACACCCTTACAGGGGAGCACTGAAGCTTTCTTT; cdr3_aa: CASTPLQGSTEAFF
j_call: TRBJ1-1; v_call: TRBV15; clone_size: .; d_call: .; cdr3_nt: TGTGCCACCAGCAGAGATGGTTACATGAACACTGAAGCTTTCTTT; cdr3_aa: CATSRDGYMNTEAFF
j_call: TRBJ2-1; v_call: TRBV21-1; clone_size: .; d_call: .; cdr3_nt: TGTGCCAGCAGCAAAGACAACGACAGGGGGAACAATGAGCGGTTCTTC; cdr3_aa: CASSKDNDRGNNERFF
j_call: TRBJ1-2; v_call: TRBV5-1; clone_size: .; d_call: TRBD1; cdr3_nt: TGCGCCAGCAGCATAGACCCAGACAGGGGGCAAGGCTACACCTTC; cdr3_aa: CASSIDPDRGQGYTF
j_call: TRBJ1-1; v_call: TRBV5-4; clone_size: .; d_call: .; cdr3_nt: TGTGCCAGCAGCTTGGACCTGTATAGTGAAGCTTTCTTT; cdr3_aa: CASSLDLYSEAFF
j_call: TRBJ1-2; v_call: TRBV6-1; clone_size: .; d_call: TRBD1; cdr3_nt: TGTGCCAGCAGCGGACGGGACAGGGGATGGGGTGGCTACACCTTC; cdr3_aa: CASSGRDRGWGGYTF
j_call: TRBJ1-2; v_call: TRBV6-5; clone_size: .; d_call: .; cdr3_nt: TGTGCCAGCAGTTCCGGACTTACGACAGGAAACTATGGCTACACCTTC; cdr3_aa: CASSSGLTTGNYGYTF
j_call: TRBJ2-1; v_call: TRBV7-8; clone_size: .; d_call: .; cdr3_nt: TGTGCCAGCAGCTCCTTCCGGCCTGGGCATACAGGTGAGCAGTTCTTC; cdr3_aa: CASSSFRPGHTGEQFF
j_call: TRBJ2-7; v_call: TRBV11-1; clone_size: .; d_call: TRBD1; cdr3_nt: TGTGCCAGCAGCTTCATCGCTAGGGGGCTGTGGTACGAGCAGTACTTC; cdr3_aa: CASSFIARGLWYEQYF
j_call: TRBJ1-5; v_call: TRBV19; clone_size: .; d_call: .; cdr3_nt: TGTGCCAGTAGTGGGGCGGGGGGGAATCAGCCCCAGCATTTT; cdr3_aa: CASSGAGGNQPQHF
j_call: TRBJ2-2; v_call: TRBV18; clone_size: .; d_call: TRBD1; cdr3_nt: TGTGCCAGCTCACCCGTACTTCGGACAGGGACGTCCGGCGGGGCCGGGGAGCTGTTTTTT; cdr3_aa: CASSPVLRTGTSGGAGELFF
j_call: TRBJ2-7; v_call: TRBV29-1; clone_size: .; d_call: TRBD2; cdr3_nt: TGCAGCGTAACCGGGAGGCAGGACGAGCAGTACTTC; cdr3_aa: CSVTGRQDEQYF
j_call: TRBJ2-5; v_call: TRBV27; clone_size: few; d_call: TRBD1; cdr3_nt: TGTGCCAGCAGTCCGTCCCGACAGGGGAAAGAGACCCAGTACTTC; cdr3_aa: CASSPSRQGKETQYF
j_call: TRBJ1-4; v_call: TRBV7-9; clone_size: .; d_call: .; cdr3_nt: TGTGCCAGCAGCTCCTCCTCAGGGGTTGAGTATGAAAAACTGTTTTTT; cdr3_aa: CASSSSSGVEYEKLFF
j_call: TRBJ1-6; v_call: TRBV5-1; clone_size: once; d_call: .; cdr3_nt: TGCGCCAGCAGCCTAGGACAGAGTAATTCACCCCTCCACTTT; cdr3_aa: CASSLGQSNSPLHF
j_call: TRBJ1-5; v_call: TRBV6-6; clone_size: .; d_call: .; cdr3_nt: TGTGCCAGCACCCCCAGGGTGGGGAATAATCAGCCCCAGCATTTT; cdr3_aa: CASTPRVGNNQPQHF
j_call: TRBJ2-3; v_call: TRBV30; clone_size: .; d_call: .; cdr3_nt: TGTGCCTGGAGTGGGGGAAGCGGGCTCACCACAGATACGCAGTATTTT; cdr3_aa: CAWSGGSGLTTDTQYF
j_call: TRBJ2-5; v_call: TRBV5-1; clone_size: few; d_call: TRBD2; cdr3_nt: TGCGCCAGCAGCTTGGGTAGTAGCGGGGGGTACCAAGAGACCCAGTACTTC; cdr3_aa: CASSLGSSGGYQETQYF
j_call: TRBJ2-7; v_call: TRBV6-6; clone_size: few; d_call: TRBD2; cdr3_nt: TGTGCCAGCAGTCGAGCGGGGGCCTACTACGAGCAGTACTTC; cdr3_aa: CASSRAGAYYEQYF
j_call: TRBJ1-2; v_call: TRBV2; clone_size: .; d_call: TRBD1; cdr3_nt: TGTGCCAGCAAAAACACGGGACAGGAAGTCTATGGCTACACCTTC; cdr3_aa: CASKNTGQEVYGYTF
j_call: TRBJ1-1; v_call: TRBV6-1; clone_size: .; d_call: .; cdr3_nt: TGTGCCAGCAGTGGGGGGGACGGAGCCCCGAGAGGTGAAGCTTTCTTT; cdr3_aa: CASSGGDGAPRGEAFF
j_call: TRBJ2-7; v_call: TRBV6-1; clone_size: .; d_call: .; cdr3_nt: TGTGCCAGCGAGCACTCCTCCTACGAGCAGTACTTC; cdr3_aa: CASEHSSYEQYF
j_call: TRBJ1-1; v_call: TRBV18; clone_size: few; d_call: .; cdr3_nt: TGTGCCAGCTCACCGTTCAGGGAGGTCACTGAAGCTTTCTTT; cdr3_aa: CASSPFREVTEAFF
j_call: TRBJ1-1; v_call: TRBV9; clone_size: few; d_call: TRBD1; cdr3_nt: TGTGCCAGCAGCGGACAGGGGATGAACACTGAAGCTTTCTTT; cdr3_aa: CASSGQGMNTEAFF
j_call: TRBJ1-6; v_call: TRBV6-1; clone_size: .; d_call: TRBD1; cdr3_nt: TGTGCCAGCAGTACTGGACAGGGAGTGGATTCACCCCTCCACTTT; cdr3_aa: CASSTGQGVDSPLHF
j_call: TRBJ1-6; v_call: TRBV9; clone_size: .; d_call: .; cdr3_nt: TGTGCCAGCAGCGTAGATATATCGCAGATCAATTCACCCCTCCACTTT; cdr3_aa: CASSVDISQINSPLHF
j_call: TRBJ1-1; v_call: TRBV18; clone_size: .; d_call: .; cdr3_nt: TGTGCCAGCTCACCAGGGAGTGGTGGGGGCAACGGGGAAGCTTTCTTT; cdr3_aa: CASSPGSGGGNGEAFF
j_call: TRBJ1-6; v_call: TRBV30; clone_size: .; d_call: .; cdr3_nt: TGTGCCTGGAACAGTAATAATTCACCCCTCCACTTT; cdr3_aa: CAWNSNNSPLHF
j_call: TRBJ2-7; v_call: TRBV7-3; clone_size: .; d_call: TRBD1; cdr3_nt: TGTGCCAGCAGCCATACACCGGGACAGGGGGGCTACGAGCAGTACTTC; cdr3_aa: CASSHTPGQGGYEQYF
j_call: TRBJ1-2; v_call: TRBV4-3; clone_size: .; d_call: TRBD1; cdr3_nt: TGCGCCAGCAGCCAACCTGAGGGACAGGGTATCTATGGCTACACCTTC; cdr3_aa: CASSQPEGQGIYGYTF
j_call: TRBJ2-5; v_call: TRBV29-1; clone_size: .; d_call: TRBD2; cdr3_nt: TGCAGCGTGGATGTCCCGGGACTAGCGGCCCAGTACTTC; cdr3_aa: CSVDVPGLAAQYF